This T cell receptor beta chain stems from a study of control samples from healthy donors and cancer patients. Repertoires were generated with immunoSEQ multiplex PCR, while TCRdb's copy carries only in-frame clones and drops some. Seen here are almost 85,000 clones, more than 65% observed once, and the top ten hold around 10%. The V gene end was trimmed by 0 bases and the J gene end by 2 bases; junction bases not matched to a gene: 1. CDR1 is SGHRS, CDR2 YFSETQ, per germline. The CDR3 is 14 amino acids. Material for sequencing was PBMCs. The chain has TRBV5-1 and TRBJ2-5, with 7 bases identical to TRBD1. This TCR came from a man aged 55-75 years with head and neck cancer. The chain's CDR3 is CASSLVGQQETQYF. The CDR3 DNA is TGCGCCAGCAGCTTGGTGGGACAGCAAGAGACCCAGTACTTC.